These T cell receptor beta chains were read from a single sample in a study of T and B cells in COVID-19 patients. MiXCR, applied by TCRdb to the multiplex PCR reads, yields one record per CDR3 protein. The data contain 10,000 or so distinct CDR3 sequences, around 31% of them singletons. What was sequenced was blood. The receptors were sampled from a human donor with active COVID-19. CDR3s include the opening cysteine and the closing phenylalanine or tryptophan. The D gene is left open where the match is weak. The size of a clone is reported for some rows only, either as once, few or many, or as a class for expanded clones.

j_call: TRBJ1-5; d_call: TRBD1; cdr3_length: 16; v_call: TRBV6-5; clone_size: -; cdr3_nt: TGTGCCAGCAGTGAACCTGACAGGGGGCGTTATCAGCCCCAGCATTTT; cdr3_aa: CASSEPDRGRYQPQHF
j_call: TRBJ2-1; d_call: -; cdr3_length: 17; v_call: TRBV7-9; clone_size: -; cdr3_nt: TGTGCCAGCCACAGGGGGGGGGGGACCCCGGGGGCGAATGAGCAGTTCTTC; cdr3_aa: CASHRGGGTPGANEQFF
j_call: TRBJ1-2; d_call: -; cdr3_length: 13; v_call: TRBV6-2/TRBV6-3; clone_size: -; cdr3_nt: TGTGCCAGCATAAAGACGGTGAACTATGGCTACACCTTC; cdr3_aa: CASIKTVNYGYTF
j_call: TRBJ2-6; d_call: -; cdr3_length: 13; v_call: TRBV6-2/TRBV6-3; clone_size: -; cdr3_nt: TGTGCCAGCCTTTTCTCTGGGGCCAACGTCCTGACTTTC; cdr3_aa: CASLFSGANVLTF
j_call: TRBJ1-3; d_call: -; cdr3_length: 19; v_call: TRBV5-6; clone_size: -; cdr3_nt: TGCGCCAGCAGCCAGGTGTATGGCGTTAGAGGCAGCTCTGGAAACACCATATATTTT; cdr3_aa: CASSQVYGVRGSSGNTIYF
j_call: TRBJ2-7; d_call: TRBD2; cdr3_length: 14; v_call: TRBV24-1; clone_size: -; cdr3_nt: TGTGCCACCAGTGACGGGACTAGCGGGTACGAGCAGTACTTC; cdr3_aa: CATSDGTSGYEQYF
j_call: TRBJ2-5; d_call: TRBD2; cdr3_length: 15; v_call: TRBV5-4; clone_size: -; cdr3_nt: TGTGCCAGCACCGTGGGTAGCGGGGGGCCGGAGACCCAGTACTTC; cdr3_aa: CASTVGSGGPETQYF
j_call: TRBJ2-1; d_call: TRBD2; cdr3_length: 17; v_call: TRBV4-3; clone_size: -; cdr3_nt: TGCGCCAGCAGCCAAGATATGGCGGGGGGGCATTGGAGTGAGCAGTTCTTC; cdr3_aa: CASSQDMAGGHWSEQFF
j_call: TRBJ1-1; d_call: -; cdr3_length: 15; v_call: TRBV5-4; clone_size: -; cdr3_nt: TGTGCCAGCAGCTTGGGTGGGGCTGCGAACACTGAAGCTTTCTTT; cdr3_aa: CASSLGGAANTEAFF
j_call: TRBJ1-5; d_call: TRBD1; cdr3_length: 14; v_call: TRBV12-3/TRBV12-4; clone_size: few; cdr3_nt: TGTGCCAGCACCCAGACAGGGACATATCAGCCCCAGCATTTT; cdr3_aa: CASTQTGTYQPQHF
j_call: TRBJ1-1; d_call: -; cdr3_length: 15; v_call: TRBV10-3; clone_size: -; cdr3_nt: TGTGCCATCAGTGAGACAGGGTTGGGGAACACTGAAGCTTTCTTT; cdr3_aa: CAISETGLGNTEAFF
j_call: TRBJ2-5; d_call: TRBD2; cdr3_length: 15; v_call: TRBV11-1; clone_size: -; cdr3_nt: TGTGCCAGCAGCCTTACCGGGACTAGCCAGGAGACCCAGTACTTC; cdr3_aa: CASSLTGTSQETQYF
j_call: TRBJ2-3; d_call: -; cdr3_length: 16; v_call: TRBV18; clone_size: few; cdr3_nt: TGTGCCAGCTCACAGGGTATGGCAGCTACCGGGGATACGCAGTATTTT; cdr3_aa: CASSQGMAATGDTQYF
j_call: TRBJ2-5; d_call: TRBD2; cdr3_length: 14; v_call: TRBV6-2/TRBV6-3; clone_size: -; cdr3_nt: TGTGCCAGCAGTTGGGGCGGGGGACAAGAGACCCAGTACTTC; cdr3_aa: CASSWGGGQETQYF
j_call: TRBJ1-6; d_call: -; cdr3_length: 16; v_call: TRBV30; clone_size: medium-sized; cdr3_nt: TGTGCCTGGAACGGAGCAGCTAGGGTCTATAATTCACCCCTCCACTTT; cdr3_aa: CAWNGAARVYNSPLHF
j_call: TRBJ1-1; d_call: -; cdr3_length: 11; v_call: TRBV6-2/TRBV6-3; clone_size: -; cdr3_nt: TGTGCCGCGGGACGCCTAACGGAAGCTTTCTTT; cdr3_aa: CAAGRLTEAFF
j_call: TRBJ1-2; d_call: TRBD1; cdr3_length: 14; v_call: TRBV5-4; clone_size: -; cdr3_nt: TGTGCCAGCAGCGTGGGACAGTTTACCTATGGCTACACCTTC; cdr3_aa: CASSVGQFTYGYTF
j_call: TRBJ2-5; d_call: -; cdr3_length: 13; v_call: TRBV5-1; clone_size: few; cdr3_nt: TGCGCCAGCAGCACGGGGAACCAAGAGACCCAGTACTTC; cdr3_aa: CASSTGNQETQYF
j_call: TRBJ2-5; d_call: -; cdr3_length: 14; v_call: TRBV12-3/TRBV12-4; clone_size: few; cdr3_nt: TGTGCCAGCAGTTTCTGGTCGACCGAAGGGCCCCAGTACTTC; cdr3_aa: CASSFWSTEGPQYF
j_call: TRBJ2-5; d_call: TRBD1; cdr3_length: 13; v_call: TRBV5-4; clone_size: few; cdr3_nt: TGTGCCAGCAGCCAGGGACAGCAAGAGACCCAGTACTTC; cdr3_aa: CASSQGQQETQYF
j_call: TRBJ2-1; d_call: TRBD1; cdr3_length: 16; v_call: TRBV19; clone_size: medium-sized; cdr3_nt: TGTGCCAGTAGTATCTTCGGGACAGGGCCGTACAATGAGCAGTTCTTC; cdr3_aa: CASSIFGTGPYNEQFF
j_call: TRBJ1-6; d_call: -; cdr3_length: 15; v_call: TRBV27; clone_size: -; cdr3_nt: TGTGCCAGCAGTTTATCTCCAGGGAGTGAATCACCCCTCCACTTT; cdr3_aa: CASSLSPGSESPLHF
j_call: TRBJ1-3; d_call: -; cdr3_length: 17; v_call: TRBV7-9; clone_size: -; cdr3_nt: TGTGCCAGCAGCTTAGCACCGGGACGGGTCTCTGGAAACACCATATATTTT; cdr3_aa: CASSLAPGRVSGNTIYF
j_call: TRBJ1-5; d_call: -; cdr3_length: 15; v_call: TRBV12-3/TRBV12-4; clone_size: -; cdr3_nt: TGTGCCAGCAGTATTAACAGGGACCTCTATCAGCCCCAGCATTTT; cdr3_aa: CASSINRDLYQPQHF
j_call: TRBJ1-4; d_call: TRBD1; cdr3_length: 13; v_call: TRBV7-9; clone_size: -; cdr3_nt: TGTGCCACCCGCAGGGGGGTGGGGGAAAAACTGTTTTTT; cdr3_aa: CATRRGVGEKLFF
j_call: TRBJ2-7; d_call: -; cdr3_length: 14; v_call: TRBV11-2; clone_size: once; cdr3_nt: TGTGCCAGCAGCCCGATGACGAGTTACTACGAGCAGTACTTC; cdr3_aa: CASSPMTSYYEQYF
j_call: TRBJ2-5; d_call: -; cdr3_length: 12; v_call: TRBV6-2/TRBV6-3; clone_size: few; cdr3_nt: TGTGCCAGCAGTTACGGTCAAGAGACCCAGTACTTC; cdr3_aa: CASSYGQETQYF
j_call: TRBJ2-2; d_call: -; cdr3_length: 17; v_call: TRBV18; clone_size: -; cdr3_nt: TGTGCCAGCTGCCCCCCGGTGGGCACCTCGGGAACGGATGAGCTGTTTTTT; cdr3_aa: CASCPPVGTSGTDELFF
j_call: TRBJ2-3; d_call: -; cdr3_length: 15; v_call: TRBV27; clone_size: medium-sized; cdr3_nt: TGTGCCAGCATGCCCCTCAAAAGACACACAGATACGCAGTATTTT; cdr3_aa: CASMPLKRHTDTQYF
j_call: TRBJ2-1; d_call: -; cdr3_length: 15; v_call: TRBV7-9; clone_size: -; cdr3_nt: TGTGCCAGCAGCTTACCGGGGAGCACCTACAATGAGCAGTTCTTC; cdr3_aa: CASSLPGSTYNEQFF
j_call: TRBJ2-1; d_call: -; cdr3_length: 15; v_call: TRBV12-3/TRBV12-4; clone_size: few; cdr3_nt: TGTGCCAGCAGTTTAGGGGGGGGCGTTAACAATGAGCAGTTCTTC; cdr3_aa: CASSLGGGVNNEQFF
j_call: TRBJ1-5; d_call: -; cdr3_length: 15; v_call: TRBV27; clone_size: -; cdr3_nt: TGTGCCAGCAGTTTATTGGGGTATGGCAATCAGCCCCAGCATTTT; cdr3_aa: CASSLLGYGNQPQHF
j_call: TRBJ2-2; d_call: TRBD2; cdr3_length: 18; v_call: TRBV5-5; clone_size: few; cdr3_nt: TGTGCCAGCAGCCCCCCGACTAGCGGGGGGCCGGGCACCGGGGAGCTGTTTTTT; cdr3_aa: CASSPPTSGGPGTGELFF
j_call: TRBJ1-2; d_call: -; cdr3_length: 14; v_call: TRBV15; clone_size: -; cdr3_nt: TGTGCCACCAGCAGACCACAGGGACCTTATGGCTACACCTTC; cdr3_aa: CATSRPQGPYGYTF
j_call: TRBJ1-3; d_call: -; cdr3_length: 16; v_call: TRBV27; clone_size: few; cdr3_nt: TGTGCCAGCCCCCGTGGCAGACAGAACTCTGGAAACACCATATATTTT; cdr3_aa: CASPRGRQNSGNTIYF
j_call: TRBJ1-4; d_call: TRBD1; cdr3_length: 15; v_call: TRBV19; clone_size: medium-sized; cdr3_nt: TGTGCCAGTACGGGCGTGGACAGGGGGCGCGAAAAACTGTTTTTT; cdr3_aa: CASTGVDRGREKLFF
j_call: TRBJ2-7; d_call: TRBD1; cdr3_length: 19; v_call: TRBV11-1; clone_size: -; cdr3_nt: TGTGCCAGCAGCTTAGAGAGGACAGGGGCTTCGTCTTACGCCTACGAGCAGTACTTC; cdr3_aa: CASSLERTGASSYAYEQYF
j_call: TRBJ1-4; d_call: -; cdr3_length: 12; v_call: TRBV12-3/TRBV12-4; clone_size: few; cdr3_nt: TGTGCCAGCACCCTAAGGAATGAAAAACTGTTTTTT; cdr3_aa: CASTLRNEKLFF
j_call: TRBJ2-7; d_call: -; cdr3_length: 15; v_call: TRBV15; clone_size: medium-sized; cdr3_nt: TGTGCCACCAGCGGACAGCGTTTACCTCCCTACGAGCAGTACTTC; cdr3_aa: CATSGQRLPPYEQYF
j_call: TRBJ2-7; d_call: TRBD2; cdr3_length: 15; v_call: TRBV19; clone_size: medium-sized; cdr3_nt: TGTGCCAGTAAAGTAGCGGGGGGGCTTAACAACGAGCAGTACTTC; cdr3_aa: CASKVAGGLNNEQYF
j_call: TRBJ1-2; d_call: -; cdr3_length: 15; v_call: TRBV12-3/TRBV12-4; clone_size: -; cdr3_nt: TGTGCCTCATCCCGACGACGGGTCTCGTACTATGGCTACACCTTC; cdr3_aa: CASSRRRVSYYGYTF
j_call: TRBJ1-4; d_call: -; cdr3_length: 13; v_call: TRBV14; clone_size: few; cdr3_nt: TGTGCCAGCAGCCAGCTGGGGAACGAAAAACTGTTTTTT; cdr3_aa: CASSQLGNEKLFF
j_call: TRBJ1-1; d_call: -; cdr3_length: 11; v_call: TRBV30; clone_size: -; cdr3_nt: TGTGCCTGGAGATGGGGCCCTGAAGCTTTCTTT; cdr3_aa: CAWRWGPEAFF
j_call: TRBJ1-1; d_call: -; cdr3_length: 15; v_call: TRBV27; clone_size: few; cdr3_nt: TGTGCCAGCAGAAGGGAGGGAACTTCGAACACTGAAGCTTTCTTT; cdr3_aa: CASRREGTSNTEAFF
j_call: TRBJ1-1; d_call: TRBD1; cdr3_length: 12; v_call: TRBV5-4; clone_size: -; cdr3_nt: TGTGCCAGCACCATGAGGGACAGGGAAGCTTTCTTT; cdr3_aa: CASTMRDREAFF
j_call: TRBJ1-2; d_call: -; cdr3_length: 16; v_call: TRBV6-5; clone_size: -; cdr3_nt: TGTGCCAGCAGTTACTCGGGCCTGGCAGGGTCCTATGGCTACACCTTC; cdr3_aa: CASSYSGLAGSYGYTF
j_call: TRBJ2-5; d_call: -; cdr3_length: 13; v_call: TRBV5-6; clone_size: -; cdr3_nt: TGTGCCAGCAGCTTGAGGCCAGAAGAGACCCAGTACTTC; cdr3_aa: CASSLRPEETQYF
j_call: TRBJ1-6; d_call: -; cdr3_length: 13; v_call: TRBV6-5; clone_size: medium-sized; cdr3_nt: TGTGCCAGCAGTTACGAAATTGTGTCACCCCTCCACTTT; cdr3_aa: CASSYEIVSPLHF
j_call: TRBJ1-5; d_call: -; cdr3_length: 14; v_call: TRBV27; clone_size: -; cdr3_nt: TGTGCCAGCCCGGGGGGGGGGGGTAATCAGCCCCAGCATTTT; cdr3_aa: CASPGGGGNQPQHF
j_call: TRBJ2-7; d_call: TRBD1; cdr3_length: 15; v_call: TRBV6-1; clone_size: -; cdr3_nt: TGTGCCAGCAGTTACCCGGACAGGGCTACTAACGAGCAGTACTTC; cdr3_aa: CASSYPDRATNEQYF
j_call: TRBJ2-6; d_call: -; cdr3_length: 16; v_call: TRBV4-2; clone_size: -; cdr3_nt: TGTGCCAGCAGCCAAGCCCTCATCTCTGGGGCCAACGTCCTGACTTTC; cdr3_aa: CASSQALISGANVLTF